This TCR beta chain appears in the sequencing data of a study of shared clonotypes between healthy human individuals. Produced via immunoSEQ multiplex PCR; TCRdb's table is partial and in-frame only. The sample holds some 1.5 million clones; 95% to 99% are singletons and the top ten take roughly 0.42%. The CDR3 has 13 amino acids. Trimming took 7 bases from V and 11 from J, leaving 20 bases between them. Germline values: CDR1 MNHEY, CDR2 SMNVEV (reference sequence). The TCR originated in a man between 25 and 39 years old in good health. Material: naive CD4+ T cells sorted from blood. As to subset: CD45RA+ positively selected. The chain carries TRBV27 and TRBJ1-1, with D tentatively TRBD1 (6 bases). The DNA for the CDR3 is TGTGCCAGCACCGGGGGGCCGCACGTCCGCGCTTTCTTT. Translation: CASTGGPHVRAFF.